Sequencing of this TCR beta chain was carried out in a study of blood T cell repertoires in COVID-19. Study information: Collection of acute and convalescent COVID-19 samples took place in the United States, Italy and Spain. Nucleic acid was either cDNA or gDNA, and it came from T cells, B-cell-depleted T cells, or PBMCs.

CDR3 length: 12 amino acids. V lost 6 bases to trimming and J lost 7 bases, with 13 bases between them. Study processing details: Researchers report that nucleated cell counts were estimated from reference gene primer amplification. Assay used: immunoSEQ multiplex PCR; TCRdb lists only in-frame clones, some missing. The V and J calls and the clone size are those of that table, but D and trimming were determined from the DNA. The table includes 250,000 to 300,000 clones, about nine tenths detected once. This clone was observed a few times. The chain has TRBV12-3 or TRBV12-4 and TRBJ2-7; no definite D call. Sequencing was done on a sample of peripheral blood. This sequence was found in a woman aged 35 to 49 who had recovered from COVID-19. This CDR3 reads CASSDSPREQYF. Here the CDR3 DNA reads TGTGCCAGCAGCGATTCGCCGAGAGAGCAGTACTTC.